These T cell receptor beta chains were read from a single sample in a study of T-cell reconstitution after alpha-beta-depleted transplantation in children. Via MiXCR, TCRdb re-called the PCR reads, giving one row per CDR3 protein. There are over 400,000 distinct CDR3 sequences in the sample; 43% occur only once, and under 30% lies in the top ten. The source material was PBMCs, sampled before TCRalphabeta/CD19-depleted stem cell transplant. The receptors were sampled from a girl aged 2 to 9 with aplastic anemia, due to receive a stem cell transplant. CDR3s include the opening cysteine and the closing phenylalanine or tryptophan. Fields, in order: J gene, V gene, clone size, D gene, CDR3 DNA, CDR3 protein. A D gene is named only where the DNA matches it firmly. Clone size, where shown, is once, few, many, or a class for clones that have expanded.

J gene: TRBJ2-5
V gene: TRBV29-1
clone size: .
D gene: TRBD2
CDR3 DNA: TGCAGCGTGGGACGTCCTAGCGGGCAAGGGGGAGAGACCCAGTACTTC
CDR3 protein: CSVGRPSGQGGETQYF

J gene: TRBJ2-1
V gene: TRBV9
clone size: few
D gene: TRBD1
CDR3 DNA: TGTGCCAGCAGCGGCCGTACAGGGGCACAGGAGCAGTTCTTC
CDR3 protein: CASSGRTGAQEQFF

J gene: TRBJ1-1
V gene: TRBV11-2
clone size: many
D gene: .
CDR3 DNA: TGTGCCAGCAGCTTAGAGGACACTGAAGCTTTCTTT
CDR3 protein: CASSLEDTEAFF

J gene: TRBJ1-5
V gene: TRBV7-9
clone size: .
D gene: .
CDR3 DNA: TGTGCCAGCAGCTCCATGTCAGGAGGAAATCAGCCCCAGCATTTT
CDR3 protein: CASSSMSGGNQPQHF

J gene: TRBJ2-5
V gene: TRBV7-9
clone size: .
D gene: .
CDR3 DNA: TGTGCCAACAGCTTAGGTCCGAGGGAGACCCAGTACTTC
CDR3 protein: CANSLGPRETQYF

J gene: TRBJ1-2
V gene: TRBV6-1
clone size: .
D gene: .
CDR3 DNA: TGTGCCAGCAGACTTACCGCCTCCAGGGGTTTCGGCTATGGCTACACCTTC
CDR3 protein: CASRLTASRGFGYGYTF

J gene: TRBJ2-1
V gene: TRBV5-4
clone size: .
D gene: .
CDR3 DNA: TGTGCCAGCAGCTTGTCTTGGGACTCCACATACAATGAGCAGTTCTTC
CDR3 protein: CASSLSWDSTYNEQFF

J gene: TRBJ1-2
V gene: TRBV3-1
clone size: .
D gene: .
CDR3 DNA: TGTGCCAGCAGCCCGAAGGGACAACGCTATGGCTACACCTTC
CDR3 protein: CASSPKGQRYGYTF

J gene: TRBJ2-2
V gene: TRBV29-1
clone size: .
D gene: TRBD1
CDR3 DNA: TGCAGCGTGGAGGGGACAGGGAGAAGGTCCGGGGAGCTGTTTTTT
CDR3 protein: CSVEGTGRRSGELFF

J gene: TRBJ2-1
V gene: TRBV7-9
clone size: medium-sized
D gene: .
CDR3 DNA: TGTGCCAGCAGCCCCCCCCGGCTAGACCCCAATGAGCAGTTCTTC
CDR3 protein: CASSPPRLDPNEQFF

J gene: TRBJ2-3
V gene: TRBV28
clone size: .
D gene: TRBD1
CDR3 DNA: TGTGCCAGCAGTTTCGACAGGGGGGACTATACGCAGTATTTT
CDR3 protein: CASSFDRGDYTQYF

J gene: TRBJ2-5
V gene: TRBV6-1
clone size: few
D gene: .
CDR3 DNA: TGTGCCAGCAGGGCAGGAGGAAAGGGCCAAGAGACCCAGTACTTC
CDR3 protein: CASRAGGKGQETQYF

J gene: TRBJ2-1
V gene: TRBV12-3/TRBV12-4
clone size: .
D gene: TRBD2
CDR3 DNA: TGTGCCAGCGGAGCGGGGGGGTTCAATGAGCAGTTCTTC
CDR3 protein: CASGAGGFNEQFF

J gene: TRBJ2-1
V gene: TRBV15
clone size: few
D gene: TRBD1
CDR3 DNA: TGTGCCACCAGCCCCCGGGACAGGAGTATCGGGGAGCAGTTCTTC
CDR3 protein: CATSPRDRSIGEQFF

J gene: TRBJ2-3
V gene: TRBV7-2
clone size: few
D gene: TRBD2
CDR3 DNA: TGTGCCAGCAGCTTAAACCGGGCGGGAGGGGATACGCAGTATTTT
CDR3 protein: CASSLNRAGGDTQYF

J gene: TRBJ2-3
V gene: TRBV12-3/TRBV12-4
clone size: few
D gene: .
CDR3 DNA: TGTGCCAGCAGTTTAATTCGGGGAGGCACAGATACGCAGTATTTT
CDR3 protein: CASSLIRGGTDTQYF

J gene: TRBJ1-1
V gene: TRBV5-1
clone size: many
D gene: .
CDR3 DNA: TGCGCCAGCAGCTTTGGGCGGGGAGGACAGACCGAAGCTTTCTTT
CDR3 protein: CASSFGRGGQTEAFF

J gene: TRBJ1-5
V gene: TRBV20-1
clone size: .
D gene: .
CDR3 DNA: TGCAGTGCTAGAGGGGGGGGCGGGGGCAATCAGCCCCAGCATTTT
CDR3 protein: CSARGGGGGNQPQHF

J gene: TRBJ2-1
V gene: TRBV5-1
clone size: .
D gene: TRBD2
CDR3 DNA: TGCGCCAGCAGCTTGGTAGCGGGTCTCTACAATGAGCAGTTCTTC
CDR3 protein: CASSLVAGLYNEQFF

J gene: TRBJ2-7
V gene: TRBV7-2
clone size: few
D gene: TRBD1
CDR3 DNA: TGTGCCAGCAGCTTAGGGGACAGGGGGAACGAGCAGTACTTC
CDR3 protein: CASSLGDRGNEQYF

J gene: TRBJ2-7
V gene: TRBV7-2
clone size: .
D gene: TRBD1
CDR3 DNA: TGTGCCAGCAGCTTCAGGGGGCCTTCCCCCTACGAGCAGTACTTC
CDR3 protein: CASSFRGPSPYEQYF

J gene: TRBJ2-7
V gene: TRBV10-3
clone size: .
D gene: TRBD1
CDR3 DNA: TGTGCCATCAGTGAATGGACAGGGGAGAACGAGCAGTACTTC
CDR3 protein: CAISEWTGENEQYF

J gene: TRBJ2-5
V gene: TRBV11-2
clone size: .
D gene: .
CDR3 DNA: TGTGCCAGCAGCTTGGCGCCTCAAGAGACCCAGTACTTC
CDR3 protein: CASSLAPQETQYF

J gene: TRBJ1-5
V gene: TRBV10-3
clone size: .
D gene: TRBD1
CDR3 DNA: TGTGCCACCAGGACAGGGGTGGAACAGCCCCAGCATTTT
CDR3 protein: CATRTGVEQPQHF

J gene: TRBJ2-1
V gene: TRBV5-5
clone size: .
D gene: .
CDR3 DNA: TGTGCCAGCAGCTTGCTCGGCAGGAGCAATGAGCAGTTCTTC
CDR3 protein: CASSLLGRSNEQFF

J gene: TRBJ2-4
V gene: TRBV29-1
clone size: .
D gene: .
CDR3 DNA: TGCAGCGGTGGGACTGAAAACATTCAGTACTTC
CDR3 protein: CSGGTENIQYF

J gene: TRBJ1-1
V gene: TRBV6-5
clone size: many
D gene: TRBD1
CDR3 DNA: TGTGCCAGCAGTTACGGGACAGGGGGCACTGAAGCTTTCTTT
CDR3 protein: CASSYGTGGTEAFF